The 24 T cell receptor beta chains below were found in one sample sequenced in a study of beta chain features in type 1 diabetes. The study reverse transcribed the entire isolated RNA, so it sequenced expressed TCRB transcripts. Libraries were prepared by immunoSEQ multiplex PCR; TCRdb keeps only in-frame clonotypes and omits some of them. The sample lists 250,000 to 350,000 clones; less than 15% were seen once. Specimen: central memory CD4+ T cells from blood. The source is a man younger than 45 in good health.

This clone was seen a handful of times. This chain links TRBV13 with TRBJ2-3, with TRBD2 matching over 11 bases. This CDR3 has 15 amino acids. After removal of 6 bases from V and 5 bases from J, the junction contained 7 bases not matched to a gene. Germline loops: CDR1 PRHDT, CDR2 FYEKMQ (reference sequence). CDR3 sequence (DNA): TGTGCCAGCAGTTCGTATAGCGGGAGGGGAGATACGCAGTATTTT. It translates to CASSSYSGRGDTQYF.

CDR3 amino acids: CASAQSNYGYTF. The CDR3 DNA sequence: TGTGCCAGCGCCCAGTCTAACTATGGCTACACCTTC. This chain uses TRBV19 with TRBJ1-2; D gene uncertain. The CDR3 has 12 amino acids. Germline V CDR1 and CDR2: LNHDA, SQIVND (reference sequence). Trimming cost V 9 bases and J 0 bases, with 8 bases left between them.

The chain is built from TRBV4-1 and TRBJ2-5, with D hard to call. V was shortened by 4 bases and J by 5 bases, with 5 bases between the two germline ends. Germline CDR1 and CDR2: MGHRA and YSYEKL. CDR3 size: 11 residues. CDR3 residues: CASSPTETQYF. CDR3 bases: TGCGCCAGCAGCCCTACGGAGACCCAGTACTTC.

The chain is built from TRBV30 and TRBJ2-5; 7 bases agree with TRBD2. This CDR3 region has 13 residues. Germline V gene lookup returns CDR1 GTSNPN and CDR2 SVGIG (reference sequence). V was clipped by 8 bases and J by 3 bases; unmatched bases: 9. CDR3: CAQAGQLKETQYF. DNA of the CDR3: TGTGCCCAAGCGGGGCAGTTGAAAGAGACCCAGTACTTC.

This sequence joins TRBV19 and TRBJ2-7; D is undetermined. Trimming shortened V by 4 bases and J by 7 bases, and 14 bases separated the two germline ends. CDR1 LNHDA and CDR2 SQIVND come from the germline V gene (reference sequence). The CDR3 runs to 13 residues. CDR3 residues: CASSRSATGEQYV. In DNA form, the CDR3 reads TGTGCCAGTAGTAGGTCAGCTACTGGGGAGCAGTACGTC.

The chain couples TRBV7-2 to TRBJ2-3; D is uncertain. There are 12 residues in the CDR3. The germline V gene has CDR1 SGHTA and CDR2 FQGNSA. V was trimmed by 8 bases and J by 7 bases, leaving 13 bases between them. DNA for the CDR3: TGTGCCAGCGGCCAAGCGAGTAATACGCAGTATTTT. It specifies CASGQASNTQYF. The full variable domain, its missing parts supplied by reference TRBV7-2 and TRBJ2-3, is GAGVSQSPSNKVTEKGKDVELRCDPISGHTALYWYRQSLGQGLEFLIYFQGNSAPDKSGLPSDRFSAERTGGSVSTLTIQRTQQEDSAVYLCASGQASNTQYFGPGTRLTVL.

The chain is built from TRBV7-2 and TRBJ2-5; D ambiguous. V gave up 2 bases and J gave up 5 bases, with 12 bases separating them. The germline V gene encodes CDR1 SGHTA and CDR2 FQGNSA. The CDR3 length is 14 residues. CDR3 sequence reads: CASSLSVSLETQYF. Here the CDR3 DNA reads TGTGCCAGCAGCTTATCGGTTTCTTTGGAGACCCAGTACTTC.

The chain couples TRBV6-5 to TRBJ1-2; possibly TRBD1 for D (6 bases). Germline assignment: CDR1 MNHEY and CDR2 SVGAGI. The CDR3 is 15 amino acids. Deletions cut 5 bases from V and 2 bases from J, with 15 bases between. CDR3 bases: TGTGCCAGCAGTGGTCGAGGGGGGCGCAACTATGGCTACACCTTC. It codes for CASSGRGGRNYGYTF.

The chain combines TRBV28 with TRBJ2-1, with 9 positions matching TRBD1. The V segment lost 5 bases and the J segment 12 bases; nucleotides outside the gene matches: 14. CDR1 is MDHEN and CDR2 is SYDVKM in the germline V gene. This CDR3 is built from 15 residues. In DNA, the CDR3 is TGTGCCAGCAGTCCCCCGGGACAGGGTAAACGGGCGCAGTTCTTC. Translating it yields CASSPPGQGKRAQFF.

This clone was recorded a few times. The chain carries TRBV7-9 and TRBJ2-3, with D uncertain. The V gene lost 3 bases and the J gene lost 2 bases, with 9 bases spanning the gap. Looked up from germline, CDR1 is SEHNR and CDR2 is FQNEAQ (reference sequence). The CDR3 is 14 residues long. CDR3 region: CASSFSGYTDTQYF. In DNA, the CDR3 is TGTGCCAGCAGCTTCTCAGGATACACAGATACGCAGTATTTT.

The sample holds a few counts of this clone. The chain's CDR3 is CASSSQEQGSQPQHF. The CDR3 nucleotides read TGTGCCAGCAGCTCCCAGGAGCAGGGGTCTCAGCCCCAGCATTTT. The genes are TRBV7-2 and TRBJ1-5; D might be TRBD1 (6 bases). Trimming stripped 4 bases from V and 6 bases from J, with 16 bases between. The V gene's germline CDR1 is SGHTA and CDR2 FQGNSA. This CDR3 region has 15 residues.

This clone appeared a few times. The gene calls are TRBV18 and TRBJ2-1; D is unclear. CDR3 size: 13 residues. Trimming stripped 3 bases from V and 6 bases from J, with 9 bases between. Germline V CDR1 and CDR2: KGHSH, LQKENI. The CDR3, as DNA: TGTGCCAGCTCACCTTCCCCGGCCAATGAGCAGTTCTTC. This sequence encodes CASSPSPANEQFF.

This clone was seen a handful of times. V is TRBV5-1 and J is TRBJ1-2; 10 bases are a match to TRBD1. This CDR3 is built from 15 residues. Germline V gene data show CDR1 as SGHRS and CDR2 as YFSETQ. V was pared by 4 bases and J by 4 bases, with 7 bases of the junction left unmatched. CDR3 in amino acids: CASSTGTGVTYGYTF. CDR3 sequence (DNA): TGCGCCAGCAGCACTGGGACAGGGGTTACCTATGGCTACACCTTC.

The chain is built from TRBV19 and TRBJ2-5, with TRBD2 as a possible D gene (6 bases). The CDR3 spans 14 residues. Between the trimmed V and J ends, which lost 7 bases and 5 bases, there was a span of 17 bases. In germline, CDR1 is LNHDA, CDR2 SQIVND (reference sequence). The CDR3 sequence is CASTPGRRGETQYF. The CDR3 coding sequence is TGTGCCAGTACCCCTGGTCGGAGGGGCGAGACCCAGTACTTC.

The chain employs TRBV30 and TRBJ2-3, with D possibly being TRBD2 (5 bases). This CDR3 has 14 residues. Per germline, CDR1 GTSNPN and CDR2 SVGIG (reference sequence). V was cut by 0 bases and J by 3 bases, with 10 bases left in between. The CDR3 spells CAWSVGSPTDTQYF. CDR3 DNA sequence: TGTGCCTGGAGTGTAGGGAGCCCGACAGATACGCAGTATTTT.

This clone was detected a few times. This chain's CDR3 is CASIGVAGLGQPQHF. The CDR3 DNA sequence: TGTGCCAGCATCGGGGTAGCGGGCCTTGGGCAGCCCCAGCATTTT. This chain connects TRBV7-2 to TRBJ1-5; the D is unclear. The ends were cut back, 7 bases at V and 7 bases at J, with 20 bases in the middle. There are 15 residues in the CDR3. Germline V gives CDR1 SGHTA, CDR2 FQGNSA.

The chain recombines TRBV6-1 with TRBJ2-2; 11 bases fit TRBD2. With 9 bases clipped from V and 5 bases from J, the junction kept 2 bases outside the gene matches. This CDR3 is 13 amino acids long. Germline CDR1 is MNHNS and CDR2 is SASEGT. This chain's CDR3 is CASRTSGTGELFF. DNA for the CDR3: TGTGCCAGTAGGACTAGCGGGACCGGGGAGCTGTTTTTT.

This clone appeared a few times. This sequence joins TRBV5-4 and TRBJ2-2; tentatively, D is TRBD1 (7 bases). The CDR3 covers 14 residues. Germline CDR1 SGHNT, CDR2 YYREEE (reference sequence). The V gene lost 10 bases and the J gene lost 1 base, with 14 bases spanning the gap. The CDR3 nucleotides read TGTGCCGCCCAGGGGGGTAGGAACACCGGGGAGCTGTTTTTT. This translates into CAAQGGRNTGELFF. The variable domain in full, with the rest retrieved from reference TRBV5-4 and TRBJ2-2, is ETGVTQSPTHLIKTRGQQVTLRCSSQSGHNTVSWYQQALGQGPQFIFQYYREEENGRGNFPPRFSGLQFPNYSSELNVNALELDDSALYLCAAQGGRNTGELFFGEGSRLTVL.

This clone was observed many times. The chain has TRBV18 and TRBJ2-2; D gene uncertain. The V gene's germline CDR1 is KGHSH and CDR2 LQKENI. V lost 6 bases and J lost 1, with 9 bases in between. The CDR3 length is 14 residues. The CDR3 spells CASSLLQNTGELFF. As DNA, the CDR3 is TGTGCCAGCTCCTTACTTCAGAACACCGGGGAGCTGTTTTTT.

This clone was counted ten times or more. The rearrangement links TRBV4-2 to TRBJ2-6; weak D call: TRBD1 (8 bases). V lost 0 bases and J lost 0, with 18 bases in between. Per germline, CDR1 LGHNA and CDR2 YNFKEQ. The CDR3 sequence is 20 residues long. The CDR3: CASSQEVTGGAFSGANVLTF. Written as DNA, the CDR3 is TGTGCCAGCAGCCAAGAAGTTACAGGGGGGGCCTTCTCTGGGGCCAACGTCCTGACTTTC.

This clone came up many times. This chain joins TRBV5-4 and TRBJ1-2; tentatively, D is TRBD1 (5 bases). Trimming shortened V by 4 bases and J by 0 bases, and 13 bases separated the two germline ends. Germline V gene lookup returns CDR1 SGHNT and CDR2 YYREEE (reference sequence). The CDR3 loop spans 15 amino acids. The CDR3 coding sequence is TGTGCCAGCAGCCAACCCCAGGGAACTAACTATGGCTACACCTTC. It yields the protein CASSQPQGTNYGYTF.

As DNA, the CDR3 is TGCAGCGTTGGGTCAGGTAGCAATCAGCCCCAGCATTTT. Residues: CSVGSGSNQPQHF. The chain employs TRBV29-1 and TRBJ1-5, with D unresolved. Trimming took 4 bases from V and 0 from J, leaving 7 bases between them. Germline V gives CDR1 SQVTM, CDR2 ANQGSEA. The CDR3 loop spans 13 amino acids.

This clone was seen at least ten times. This chain connects TRBV19 to TRBJ2-2; the D call may be TRBD1 or TRBD2 (5 bases each). This CDR3 is built from 13 residues. Trimming shortened V by 7 bases and J by 6 bases, and 12 bases separated the two germline ends. Germline V gene sequence: CDR1 LNHDA, CDR2 SQIVND (reference sequence). CDR3 amino acids: CASIPRDAGELFF. CDR3 bases: TGTGCCAGTATTCCCAGGGACGCCGGGGAGCTGTTTTTT.

The chain links TRBV7-8 to TRBJ2-6; maybe TRBD1 (6 bases). CDR3 length equals 16 residues. Trimming removed 4 bases from V and 3 bases from J, with 13 bases in between. Germline CDR1 SGHVS, CDR2 FQNEAQ. The DNA of the CDR3 is TGTGCCAGCAGCTCCCGAGGGGGTGGTGGGGCCAACGTCCTGACTTTC. Translated: CASSSRGGGGANVLTF.